This TCR beta chain was recorded in a study of OX40 agonist ivuxolimab in advanced cancers. This clone was observed a few times. Other DNA sequences in this specimen translate into the identical CDR3. The table came from immunoSEQ multiplex PCR; TCRdb's copy has only in-frame clones and leaves some out. This sample yields around 77,000 clones, of which just under 80% are seen a single time; about 5.4% belongs to the top ten. The germline V gene encodes CDR1 MDHEN and CDR2 SYDVKM. With 3 bases removed from V and 6 bases from J, the gap between germline ends came to 3 bases. The CDR3 extends over 11 amino acids.

The starting material was CD4+ or CD8+ T cells sorted from blood, obtained in a trial of the OX40 agonist ivuxolimab. The receptor comes from an adult with an advanced solid tumor such as melanoma, head and neck, liver or kidney cancer. This chain joins TRBV28 and TRBJ1-5, with no clear D. The CDR3 nucleotides read TGTGCCAGCAGTTTTGGTCAGCCCCAGCATTTT. Protein: CASSFGQPQHF.